These 27 T cell receptor beta chains came from one sample sequenced in a study of vaccination and CD4 T cells after COVID-19. TCRdb independently ran MiXCR on the PCR reads; one entry per CDR3 protein. The data hold around 20,000 distinct CDR3 sequences, with 55% to 80% observed a single time. Here the sequenced sample was CD4+ T cells from blood, taken after SARS-CoV-2 vaccination. Every receptor here comes from a human donor who had recovered from COVID-19.

This clonotype appeared a single time. The CDR3 DNA follows: TGTGCCAGCAGTGTAGTGAGGGGGGTAGCCAAAAACATTCAGTACTTC. It specifies CASSVVRGVAKNIQYF. This chain uses TRBV7-8 with TRBJ2-4; perhaps D is TRBD1 or TRBD2 (6 bases each). The germline CDR1 and CDR2 sequences are SGHVS and FQNEAQ. V was clipped by 6 bases and J by 0 bases, with 15 bases between them. This CDR3 spans 16 amino acids.

The chain is built from TRBV20-1 and TRBJ2-3; perhaps TRBD2 as D (7 bases). The V and J ends lost 0 bases and 6 bases respectively, with 22 bases between them. CDR1 is DFQATT and CDR2 is SNEGSKA in the germline V gene (reference sequence). CDR3 length: 17 amino acids. This CDR3 reads CSARDRGRGSGADTQYF. The CDR3 nucleotides read TGCAGTGCTAGAGATAGGGGGAGGGGGAGCGGGGCGGATACGCAGTATTTT.

The chain joins TRBV28 to TRBJ2-4; 9 nucleotides match TRBD1. From germline, CDR1 is MDHEN and CDR2 SYDVKM. Losses at the gene ends were 6 bases for V and 0 bases for J; bases not matched to a gene: 6. CDR3 length equals 16 residues. The CDR3 DNA is TGTGCCAGCAGGGGACAGGGACTTATAGCCAAAAACATTCAGTACTTC. Translation: CASRGQGLIAKNIQYF.

The V and J genes are TRBV7-2 and TRBJ1-2; D remains unclear. Germline CDR1 and CDR2: SGHTA and FQGNSA. This CDR3 spans 15 amino acids. V was pared by 5 bases and J by 5 bases, with 18 bases between. The CDR3 sequence is CASSRQRAGTYGYTF. DNA of the CDR3: TGTGCCAGCAGCCGCCAACGTGCGGGAACGTATGGCTACACCTTC. Variable domain in full (rest from reference TRBV7-2 and TRBJ1-2): GAGVSQSPSNKVTEKGKDVELRCDPISGHTALYWYRQSLGQGLEFLIYFQGNSAPDKSGLPSDRFSAERTGGSVSTLTIQRTQQEDSAVYLCASSRQRAGTYGYTFGSGTRLTVV.

This clonotype showed up just a few times. The chain combines TRBV2 with TRBJ1-2; D gene unclear. Germline V gives CDR1 SNHLY, CDR2 FYNNEI. The CDR3 totals 10 residues. V lost 3 bases and J lost 7, with 3 bases in between. CDR3 DNA sequence: TGTGCCAGCAGTGAGGTTGGCTACACCTTC. It translates to CASSEVGYTF.

The chain has TRBV20-1 and TRBJ1-3, with D maybe TRBD1 (5 bases). Germline CDR1 reads DFQATT; CDR2 reads SNEGSKA (reference sequence). V lost 4 bases to trimming and J lost 0 bases, with 16 bases between them. The CDR3 totals 16 residues. The CDR3 region has the DNA TGCAGTGCTATTGGGGACGGAGAAATCTCTGGAAACACCATATATTTT. Translated, it gives CSAIGDGEISGNTIYF.

The gene calls are TRBV28 and TRBJ1-2; 8 bases line up with TRBD1. CDR3 length equals 16 residues. Germline V gene sequence: CDR1 MDHEN, CDR2 SYDVKM. V was clipped by 6 bases and J by 8 bases; unmatched bases: 17. The CDR3 is CASRVTPGQGARGYTF. For the CDR3, the DNA is TGTGCCAGCAGGGTTACTCCGGGGCAGGGGGCGCGAGGCTACACCTTC.

The V and J genes are TRBV20-1 and TRBJ2-2, with D possibly matching TRBD2 (5 bases). The CDR3 contains 15 residues. Germline V gene lookup returns CDR1 DFQATT and CDR2 SNEGSKA (reference sequence). V was shortened by 5 bases and J by 8 bases, with 21 bases between the two germline ends. The CDR3 region is CSAPGLAAVGGELFF. CDR3 coding DNA: TGCAGTGCTCCCGGACTCGCCGCAGTTGGTGGGGAGCTGTTTTTT.

This clonotype was seen more than once but under ten times. The genes are TRBV7-2 and TRBJ2-5, with D perhaps matching TRBD2 (5 bases). The germline V and J ends were trimmed by 5 bases and 4 bases, with 11 bases remaining between them. Germline-derived CDR1 and CDR2 are SGHTA and FQGNSA. The CDR3 sequence is 13 residues long. CDR3 region: CASSPPSRETQYF. CDR3 nucleotide sequence: TGTGCCAGCAGCCCCCCTAGCCGAGAGACCCAGTACTTC.

V gene TRBV6-1 combines with J gene TRBJ1-1; 7 bases are a match to TRBD1. The CDR3 runs 13 residues. Germline assignment: CDR1 MNHNS and CDR2 SASEGT. The trim removed 6 bases at V and 12 bases at J, leaving 13 bases unmatched. The CDR3 is CASSSGEGAQSFF. In DNA form, the CDR3 reads TGTGCCAGCAGCTCCGGGGAGGGGGCGCAATCTTTCTTT.

This rearrangement joins TRBV21-1 to TRBJ1-5; whether TRBD1, the table's D call, matches the DNA was not checked. TRBV21-1 represents a pseudogene. This CDR3 is 15 amino acids long. The CDR3 sequence is CATYRGPVLNQPQHF. The CDR3 DNA follows: TGTGCCACCTACAGGGGGCCCGTCCTAAATCAGCCCCAGCATTTT.

The chain uses TRBV5-6 and TRBJ2-7; D uncertain. Trimming cost V 4 bases and J 7 bases, with 12 bases left between them. This CDR3 region has 12 residues. Per the germline V gene, CDR1 is SGHDT and CDR2 is YYEEEE. The CDR3 sequence: CASSENHGEQYF. CDR3 in DNA: TGTGCCAGCAGCGAGAATCACGGGGAGCAGTACTTC. Variable domain in full (rest from reference TRBV5-6 and TRBJ2-7): DAGVTQSPTHLIKTRGQQVTLRCSPKSGHDTVSWYQQALGQGPQFIFQYYEEEERQRGNFPDRFSGHQFPNYSSELNVNALLLGDSALYLCASSENHGEQYFGPGTRLTVT.

The V call is TRBV29-1, the J call TRBJ2-5; 7 bases map to TRBD1. From germline, CDR1 is SQVTM and CDR2 ANQGSEA. Unmatched junction bases numbered 5, after V lost 2 bases and J lost 5 bases. There are 13 residues in the CDR3. The CDR3 protein is CSVELQGWETQYF. The CDR3 DNA reads as TGCAGCGTTGAACTACAGGGGTGGGAGACCCAGTACTTC.

The gene calls are TRBV5-4 and TRBJ2-7; maybe TRBD2 (6 bases). The CDR3 length is 15 residues. Between the trimmed V and J ends, which lost 0 bases and 2 bases, there was a span of 12 bases. Germline V lookup: CDR1 SGHNT, CDR2 YYREEE (reference sequence). Written as DNA, the CDR3 is TGTGCCAGCAGCTTGGCAGGCGGGAATGCCTACGAGCAGTACTTC. Translation gives CASSLAGGNAYEQYF.

There are a few counts of this clonotype. The chain links TRBV7-9 to TRBJ2-3; 8 nucleotides align to TRBD2. Germline CDR1 reads SEHNR; CDR2 reads FQNEAQ (reference sequence). Unmatched junction bases numbered 12, after V lost 5 bases and J lost 2 bases. CDR3 size: 17 residues. The DNA of the CDR3 is TGTGCCAGCAGCCCCCGGACTAGCTGGGATCTCACAGATACGCAGTATTTT. Translation: CASSPRTSWDLTDTQYF.

The CDR3, as DNA: TGTGCCAGCAGAGCACAGGGGTCCGCAGCCAGTCAGCCCCAGCATTTT. Translating it yields CASRAQGSAASQPQHF. The chain recombines TRBV6-1 with TRBJ1-5; TRBD1 aligns across 7 bases. The CDR3 spans 16 residues. Germline assignment: CDR1 MNHNS and CDR2 SASEGT. With V trimmed by 6 bases and J by 6 bases, 14 bases remained unmatched.

This chain uses TRBV5-1 with TRBJ1-1; 9 bases fit TRBD1. The CDR3 is 15 residues long. Trimming at V came to 3 bases and at J to 0 bases, leaving 3 bases not matched to a gene. Germline CDR1 is SGHRS and CDR2 is YFSETQ. The CDR3 reads CASSSRTGVNTEAFF. The CDR3, as DNA: TGCGCCAGCAGCTCACGGACAGGGGTGAACACTGAAGCTTTCTTT.

The CDR3 bases are TGTGCCAGCAGTTTATATATAGGGCAGGGAAGTGTTTCGGGCGGCTACACCTTC. Translation: CASSLYIGQGSVSGGYTF. The V and J genes are TRBV27 and TRBJ1-2, with D tentatively TRBD1 (5 bases). Germline CDR1 is MNHEY and CDR2 is SMNVEV (reference sequence). The length of the CDR3 is 18 residues. Trimming left V 1 base short and J 8 bases short, with 26 bases between.

The count of this clonotype is one. The rearrangement joins TRBV12-3 or TRBV12-4 to TRBJ2-2, with 7 bases that match TRBD2. The CDR3 spans 16 residues. V was clipped by 6 bases and J by 4 bases; unmatched bases: 11. The chain's CDR3 is CASSRGSGLPTGELFF. The CDR3 DNA reads as TGTGCCAGCAGCCGGGGGTCGGGACTACCCACCGGGGAGCTGTTTTTT.

The chain carries TRBV7-9 and TRBJ1-2; 8 bases agree with TRBD1. The CDR3 consists of 17 residues. Unmatched junction bases numbered 16, after V lost 5 bases and J lost 5 bases. Germline V gene lookup returns CDR1 SEHNR and CDR2 FQNEAQ (reference sequence). The CDR3 DNA reads as TGTGCCAGCAGCAACTTCAAGTCGGGGGACAGGAGATATGGCTACACCTTC. It encodes CASSNFKSGDRRYGYTF.

The chain is built from TRBV7-2 and TRBJ2-5; TRBD2 aligns across 8 bases. The CDR3 consists of 16 residues. From germline, CDR1 is SGHTA and CDR2 FQGNSA. Trimming took 0 bases from V and 7 from J; bases not matched to a gene: 10. DNA for the CDR3: TGTGCCAGCAGCTTAGCGGGAGTAGCGGGGCCATCGACCCAGTACTTC. Protein sequence: CASSLAGVAGPSTQYF.

The chain has TRBV2 and TRBJ1-3; tentatively, D is TRBD1 (5 bases). Germline V gives CDR1 SNHLY, CDR2 FYNNEI. CDR3 length: 12 residues. The V end was cut by 9 bases, the J end by 2 bases, with 8 bases between. In nucleotides, the CDR3 is TGTGCCAGGCGGGGGGCTGGAAACACCATATATTTT. Translation gives CARRGAGNTIYF.

The chain has TRBV20-1 and TRBJ2-2, with 8 bases that match TRBD1. The CDR3 is made up of 14 amino acids. Germline values: CDR1 DFQATT, CDR2 SNEGSKA (reference sequence). With 2 bases clipped from V and 4 bases from J, the junction kept 3 bases outside the gene matches. In nucleotides, the CDR3 is TGCAGTGCTAGACAGGGGGCGAGCACCGGGGAGCTGTTTTTT. Its translation is CSARQGASTGELFF.

The chain joins TRBV11-2 to TRBJ2-3; D perhaps matches TRBD1 (5 bases). Trimming removed 1 base at V and 4 bases at J, with 12 bases between. CDR1 and CDR2 from the germline V gene are SGHAT and FQNNGV. The CDR3 spans 15 residues. The CDR3 nucleotides read TGTGCCAGCAGCTTAGTCTCAGGGTGGGCAGATACGCAGTATTTT. Translated: CASSLVSGWADTQYF.

The chain has TRBV6-2 or TRBV6-3 and TRBJ1-1; D is possibly TRBD1 (6 bases). Germline lookup yields CDR1 MNHEY and CDR2 SVGEGT. The CDR3 length is 17 residues. Trimming shortened V by 6 bases and J by 2 bases, and 22 bases separated the two germline ends. The DNA for the CDR3 is TGTGCCAGCAGCCACGACTTCGGGGGCGCGGGTAACACTGAAGCTTTCTTT. Amino acids: CASSHDFGGAGNTEAFF.

The chain is built from TRBV20-1 and TRBJ2-7, with TRBD2 as a possible D gene (6 bases). Germline V gene data show CDR1 as DFQATT and CDR2 as SNEGSKA (reference sequence). This CDR3 has 14 residues. V was cut by 2 bases and J by 3 bases, with 14 bases left in between. In DNA form, the CDR3 reads TGCAGTGCTAGAAAGGGACTCAACTACTACGAGCAGTACTTC. This encodes CSARKGLNYYEQYF.

The V gene is TRBV6-2 or TRBV6-3, the J gene TRBJ2-5; 8 bases line up with TRBD2. This CDR3 is built from 14 residues. Germline CDR1 reads MNHEY; CDR2 reads SVGEGT. V was clipped by 4 bases and J by 5 bases; unmatched bases: 6. The CDR3 sequence is CASSFSGGWETQYF. The DNA of the CDR3 is TGTGCCAGCAGTTTCTCGGGAGGGTGGGAGACCCAGTACTTC.